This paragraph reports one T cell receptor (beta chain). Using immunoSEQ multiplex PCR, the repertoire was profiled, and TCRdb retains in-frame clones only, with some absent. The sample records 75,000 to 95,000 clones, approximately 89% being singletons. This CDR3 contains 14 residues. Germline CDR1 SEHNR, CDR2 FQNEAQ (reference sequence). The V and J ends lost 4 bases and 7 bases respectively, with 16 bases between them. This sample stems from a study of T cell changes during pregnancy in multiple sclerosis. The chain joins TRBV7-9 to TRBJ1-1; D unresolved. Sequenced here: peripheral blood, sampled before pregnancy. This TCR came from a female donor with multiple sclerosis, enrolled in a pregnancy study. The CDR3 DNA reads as TGTGCCAGCAGCTCCGCGGGCGGAAGCTTTGAAGCTTTCTTT. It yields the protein CASSSAGGSFEAFF.